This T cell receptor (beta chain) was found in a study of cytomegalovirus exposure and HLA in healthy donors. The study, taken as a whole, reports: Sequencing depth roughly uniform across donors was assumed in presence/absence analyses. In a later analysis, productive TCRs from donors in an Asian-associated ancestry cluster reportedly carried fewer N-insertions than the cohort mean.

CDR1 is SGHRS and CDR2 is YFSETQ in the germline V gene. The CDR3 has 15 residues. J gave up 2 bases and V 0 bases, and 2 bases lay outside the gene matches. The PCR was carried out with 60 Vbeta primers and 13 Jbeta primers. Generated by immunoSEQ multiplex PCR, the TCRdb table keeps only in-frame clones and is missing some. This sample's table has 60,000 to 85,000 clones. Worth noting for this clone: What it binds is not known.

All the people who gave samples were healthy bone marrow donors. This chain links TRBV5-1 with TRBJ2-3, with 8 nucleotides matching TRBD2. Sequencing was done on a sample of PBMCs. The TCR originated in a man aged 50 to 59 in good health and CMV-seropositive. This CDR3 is CASSLDGGVTDTQYF. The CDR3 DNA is TGCGCCAGCAGCTTGGACGGGGGGGTCACAGATACGCAGTATTTT.